This TCR beta chain was observed in a study of cytomegalovirus exposure and HLA in healthy donors (dated by TCRdb to about 2017). In terms of the full investigation: According to an earlier analysis of a few hundred of the donors, 150 million to 200 million T cells yielded 120 million or so unique TCR beta sequences and around 280 Gb of sequence data. The study profiled the T cell repertoires of about 640 subjects by immunosequencing and related them to cytomegalovirus serostatus. About five DR-DQ haplotypes were treated as single units for association and clustering because of strong linkage in the cohort. The study combined high-throughput TCR immunosequencing, statistical association of individual TCRs with disease status, and machine learning to predict cytomegalovirus infection status. In a later genetic analysis, genome-wide SNP genotypes for 398 of the 666 donors were used, and that subset was treated as a discovery cohort. Among several hundred genotyped donors of the cohort, an average of roughly 230,000 unique TCR beta nucleotide sequences was sequenced per donor, of which 15% to 20% were non-productive. All discovery cohort repertoires had been generated using a single sequencing platform. Along with the approximately 650-subject first cohort, a separate validation cohort of around 110 different subjects was used. An early release covering some 640 HLA-typed donors comprised around 300 gigabases of sequencing data and around 80 million unique TCR sequences. Donor age, sex, ethnicity and CMV serostatus were compiled together with the repertoire data. To decide whether each TCR beta V gene segment behaved as functional or pseudogenic, an earlier analysis of fewer than 750 of the donors relied on high-throughput TCR beta sequencing. HLA typing included class I and class II loci at four-digit resolution. Among the roughly 400 genotyped donors, around 81% belonged to the genetic ancestry cluster associated with self-reported Caucasian donors. Rather than using new phenotypic data, the later analysis identified candidate immune exposures from TCR beta sequences and from how often those sequences occurred across donors. A later analysis re-analyzed previously published TCR beta repertoires from 650 to 800 donors and added high-resolution HLA genotyping to study TCR occurrence patterns. The aim of the study was to test whether cataloging public T cell receptors could identify signatures of past pathogen exposure. Typing coverage varied by locus: roughly 620-630 donors for A, B, C, DRB1 and DQB1; more than 500 for DQA1; some 610 for DPA1; more than 450 for DPB1. Results the study describes overall, beyond this receptor: A later analysis found that HLA-associated TCR beta chains were more clonally expanded and had lower generation probabilities than equally common non-associated chains. Most TCR sequences were observed very rarely across donors, whereas some public TCRs were present in many individuals. A total of roughly 160 TCR beta chains were listed by the study as associated with cytomegalovirus. A cluster of highly shared sequence variants was judged likely to represent a technical artifact of the sequencing pipeline. V-gene and J-gene trimming of TCR beta chains was associated with a missense DCLRE1C variant in a later genetic analysis, and the association was replicated in an independent cohort. In an earlier analysis of more than 450 of the donors, most TCR beta V segments were observed in productive rearrangements about 87% or about 30% of the time, broadly matching IMGT annotations. In a later analysis, around 15,000 TCR beta sequences were associated with specific HLA alleles at a false discovery rate of 0.05. A few of the identified cytomegalovirus-associated TCR beta chains were confirmed in vitro to be specific for cytomegalovirus antigens. The only immune exposure information available for the cohort was CMV serostatus. According to a later analysis, most CMV-associated TCR beta chains appeared to be HLA-restricted, and the HLA associations seemed to be driven largely by CMV exposure. A later analysis found that TCR association rates varied across HLA loci, with DRB1 alleles showing the most associated TCRs and HLA-C alleles the fewest. A later analysis reported that several top co-occurrence clusters appeared linked to parvovirus B19, influenza, CMV and Epstein-Barr virus. The classifier was reported to diagnose cytomegalovirus status with high specificity and sensitivity in both the original cohort and the validation cohort. Because the 87-base-pair reads could not distinguish some IMGT-functional V segments, including TRBV6-2 and TRBV6-3, those segments were excluded. When HLA alleles, especially DR and DQ, strongly co-occurred, attributing TCR associations to individual alleles was difficult. Compared with the approximately 600-donor mean, donors in an Asian-associated ancestry cluster had fewer N-insertions in productive TCRs, according to a later genetic analysis. Linkage disequilibrium might explain the correlated functional status among segregating V segments, but an unknown experimental factor could not be excluded. A further reported finding was that TCR beta sequences accurately predicted the HLA-A and HLA-B alleles for most subjects in the first cohort. The presence/absence analyses assumed that sequencing depth was roughly uniform across donors, and that assumption may not be true. HLA typing was unavailable for some donors at each locus, so association tests used only the typed subset. It was suggested by the authors that the approach could potentially be generalized to other disease states and immunological phenotypes. In this cohort, only TCR beta chains were sequenced, and detectable features were limited by the absence of alpha or paired-chain data. The earlier analysis of about 600 of the donors excluded 15 to 20 rarely observed V segments, including chromosome 9 orphons, because counts were too low.

From a lookup of the germline V gene, CDR1 and CDR2 are MDHEN and SYDVKM. The CDR3 runs 10 residues from the cysteine to the phenylalanine. The kept DNA is CDR3 alone, 30 bases in frame from the first base. The trim is 8 bases for V and 10 bases for J, with a gap of 6 bases between the germline ends. Remarks on this clone: Its antigen is still unknown. It has no much larger one-base neighbor in the sample; base qualities were not kept.

In total, roughly 670 healthy bone marrow donors made up the cohort. Cohort members were all nominally healthy when sampled, although unrecorded immune exposures were likely present. The donor tested CMV seronegative and was one of the 352 seronegative cohort members. Every donor gave a peripheral blood sample, and the peripheral blood mononuclear cells from that sample were used for TCR beta sequencing. Genomic DNA was extracted from the blood cell samples with the Qiagen DNeasy Blood Extraction Kit. Libraries came from the immunoSEQ multiplex PCR assay. The multiplex PCR relied on a mix of 60 forward primers for TCR Vbeta segments and 13 reverse primers for TCR Jbeta segments. The CDR3 region of rearranged TCR beta genes was amplified from genomic DNA by a multiplex PCR assay. Amplified TCR beta libraries were sequenced as 87-base-pair reads on the Illumina HiSeq System. Regarding the original processing steps: A later analysis counted about 82 million unique TCR beta chains across the 666 repertoires, and 9.5 million to 11 million of these chains were shared by at least two donors. To remove PCR and sequencing errors, raw reads were error-corrected and collapsed into unique sequences using a nearest-neighbor algorithm that merged closely related sequences. Alignment of CDR3 sequences to IMGT reference sequences was used to assign V, D and J gene segments. For a sequence to be retained, a match of at least six nucleotides to both a V gene segment and a J gene segment was required. A rearrangement was called productive if the CDR3 had no stop codons and remained in frame with V and J, and every other rearrangement was called non-productive. CDR3 was defined by IMGT convention, running from the second conserved V-encoded cysteine to the conserved J-encoded phenylalanine. The earlier analysis of 500 to 650 of the donors excluded any sequence lacking an unambiguous match to a single V gene segment. In an earlier analysis of around 590 of the donors, a V segment was called functional when productive rearrangements were above 56.7%, and segregating when the standard deviation between donors exceeded 5%. A statistical classification framework was built for diagnosing cytomegalovirus status from the catalog of TCR beta chain sequences. In a later analysis, TCR nucleotide sequences were compared against IMGT/GENE-DB human TR gene sequences so that V and J genes could be assigned. The TCRdist pipeline was used in a later analysis to assign CDR3 sequences and most-parsimonious VDJ recombination scenarios. In a later analysis, each TCR beta chain was defined by its CDR3 amino acid sequence together with its V-gene family, and reads lacking a unique V-gene family were excluded. To address suspected cross-contamination and a sequencing artifact, a later analysis removed approximately 600 highly shared, low-generation-probability nucleotide sequences. For each public chain, a later analysis derived a clonal expansion index from normalized ranks of inferred template counts within each repertoire. In a later analysis, generation probabilities were computed using a VDJ recombination model fitted to out-of-frame rearrangements, and the results were checked against IGoR. Hypergeometric tests were used in a later analysis to score TCR-TCR, TCR-HLA and TCR-CMV co-occurrence, with a repertoire-size bias correction applied to the TCR pairs. In a later analysis, false discovery rates were estimated by permuting HLA or CMV assignments 20 times. A later analysis grouped co-occurring TCRs with DBSCAN, adding TCRdist sequence similarity when clustering within HLA-allele-positive subsets. Repertoires with fewer than 30,000 or more than 120,000 public chains were left out of co-occurrence clustering, as were a handful of repertoires with anomalous nucleotide sharing. In its TCRdb copy, this immuneACCESS table keeps in-frame sequences only and misses some clones. Where compared with another copy, unresolved V genes explain less than half of these, and the others have no known cause. Clone size and the V and J calls come from that table; the DNA yielded D and trimming. The table for this sample lists 70,000 to 95,000 clones; roughly 80% of them were counted only once. The ten most abundant clones make up approximately 2% of the sample.

This clonotype was sampled from a man aged 40-49 years in good health and CMV-seronegative. The chain is made from TRBV28 and TRBJ1-6; the D gene remains uncertain. What was sequenced was PBMCs. The encoded CDR3 is CASGRSPLHF. The DNA sequence follows: TGTGCCAGCGGTAGATCACCCCTCCACTTT.